These T cell receptor beta chains were read from a single sample in a study of T cell responses to AZD1222 COVID-19 vaccine. Sequencing used immunoSEQ multiplex PCR; TCRdb keeps in-frame clones, though not all of them. The table includes 150,000 to 200,000 clones, roughly 92% detected once. This specimen consisted of peripheral blood, obtained on day 0 of AZD1222 vaccination. Every receptor here comes from an adult in good health. Each CDR3 is given with its conserved first and last residue. D genes are given only for firm matches. Clone size is given for some rows only: seen once, a few or many times, or a class if the clone is expanded.

V	size	D	J	CDR3	DNA
TRBV6-2/TRBV6-3	.	.	TRBJ2-7	CASSYNIEQYF	TGTGCCAGCAGTTATAACATCGAGCAGTACTTC
TRBV19	.	.	TRBJ2-1	CASTYSAGSYNEQFF	TGTGCCAGTACCTACTCGGCGGGGTCCTACAATGAGCAGTTCTTC
TRBV2	.	.	TRBJ2-7	CASSEAYEQYF	TGTGCCAGCAGTGAGGCCTACGAGCAGTACTTC
TRBV2	once	.	TRBJ1-5	CASSEDRRLGPQHF	TGTGCCAGCAGTGAAGACCGACGTTTAGGACCCCAGCATTTT
TRBV18	.	TRBD2	TRBJ2-7	CASSPSLASEQYF	TGTGCCAGCTCACCTTCACTAGCGTCCGAGCAGTACTTC
TRBV15	.	TRBD1	TRBJ1-3	CATSGGQGNTIYF	TGTGCCACCAGCGGGGGACAGGGGAACACCATATATTTT
TRBV25-1	once	.	TRBJ2-3	CASSEYAGTDTQYF	TGTGCCAGCAGTGAATATGCGGGGACAGATACGCAGTATTTT
TRBV5-1	.	TRBD1	TRBJ2-7	CASSPPDRAPGREQYF	TGCGCCAGCAGCCCGCCGGACAGGGCGCCTGGTCGCGAGCAGTACTTC
TRBV27	once	.	TRBJ2-1	CASSFGQYNEQFF	TGTGCCAGCAGTTTCGGCCAATACAATGAGCAGTTCTTC
TRBV29-1	.	.	TRBJ1-1	CSVLITEAFF	TGCAGCGTCCTGATCACTGAAGCTTTCTTT
TRBV6-5	once	.	TRBJ1-1	CASSQGFWDTEAFF	TGTGCCAGCAGCCAGGGGTTTTGGGACACTGAAGCTTTCTTT
TRBV7-2	.	.	TRBJ2-3	CASSLVGGTDTQYF	TGTGCCAGCAGCTTAGTTGGGGGCACAGATACGCAGTATTTT
TRBV19	.	TRBD1	TRBJ2-3	CASQRTGGADTQYF	TGTGCCAGCCAGAGGACAGGGGGGGCAGATACGCAGTATTTT
TRBV6-5	.	.	TRBJ1-2	CASSLAHPPYGYTF	TGTGCCAGCAGTCTGGCCCACCCCCCCTATGGCTACACCTTC
TRBV30	few	TRBD1	TRBJ1-1	CAWSVGDRGTEAFF	TGTGCCTGGAGTGTAGGGGACAGGGGGACTGAAGCTTTCTTT
TRBV30	.	.	TRBJ1-2	CAWSVSRASGYTF	TGTGCCTGGAGTGTAAGCAGGGCGAGTGGCTACACCTTC
TRBV15	.	.	TRBJ2-7	CATSRAGGSGHEQYF	TGTGCCACCAGCAGAGCAGGCGGAAGCGGCCACGAGCAGTACTTC
TRBV19	.	.	TRBJ2-7	CASSMSGGGSEQYF	TGTGCCAGTAGTATGTCAGGGGGAGGCTCGGAGCAGTACTTC
TRBV9	.	TRBD1	TRBJ2-2	CASSFGTGAGTGELFF	TGTGCCAGCAGTTTCGGGACAGGGGCCGGCACCGGGGAGCTGTTTTTT
TRBV27	.	.	TRBJ2-1	CASSWGGLSFNEQFF	TGTGCCAGCAGTTGGGGGGGGCTTTCTTTCAATGAGCAGTTCTTC
TRBV27	.	TRBD1	TRBJ2-5	CASSLGQGARETQYF	TGTGCCAGCAGTTTAGGGCAGGGGGCGAGAGAGACCCAGTACTTC
TRBV7-9	.	.	TRBJ1-1	CASSLVGEGDTEAFF	TGTGCCAGCAGCTTGGTTGGCGAGGGGGACACTGAAGCTTTCTTT
TRBV19	.	.	TRBJ2-5	CASSEHRGETQYF	TGTGCCAGTAGTGAGCACAGAGGGGAGACCCAGTACTTC
TRBV23-1	few	.	TRBJ1-5	CASSLERWYSNQPQHF	TGCGCCAGCAGCCTGGAGCGATGGTATAGCAATCAGCCCCAGCATTTT
TRBV6-5	.	.	TRBJ2-7	CASSYNGNYYEQYF	TGTGCCAGCAGTTATAACGGGAATTACTACGAGCAGTACTTC
TRBV10-2	.	TRBD1	TRBJ1-1	CASSYSGTGGTEAFF	TGCGCCAGCAGTTACTCCGGGACAGGGGGCACTGAAGCTTTCTTT
TRBV6-5	.	TRBD2	TRBJ2-3	CASRTGTSRQYF	TGTGCCAGCAGGACCGGGACTAGCAGGCAGTATTTT
TRBV5-5	.	.	TRBJ1-3	CASSTSSGNTIYF	TGTGCCAGCAGCACAAGCTCTGGAAACACCATATATTTT
TRBV18	.	TRBD1	TRBJ1-1	CATIEDRGRGNTEAFF	TGTGCCACGATCGAGGACAGGGGGCGAGGGAACACTGAAGCTTTCTTT
TRBV7-9	.	.	TRBJ2-6	CASSLAPGPSGANVLTF	TGTGCCAGCAGCTTAGCCCCGGGCCCCTCTGGGGCCAACGTCCTGACTTTC
TRBV4-2	.	TRBD2	TRBJ2-1	CASSQDNAGGFNEQFF	TGTGCCAGCAGCCAAGATAATGCGGGGGGGTTCAATGAGCAGTTCTTC
TRBV19	.	TRBD1	TRBJ1-5	CASSRQGVEHF	TGTGCCAGTAGCCGCCAGGGGGTCGAGCATTTT
TRBV24-1	.	.	TRBJ2-1	CATSAQGTGSYNEQFF	TGTGCCACCAGTGCCCAGGGGACCGGCTCCTACAATGAGCAGTTCTTC
TRBV5-1	.	TRBD1	TRBJ1-1	CASGYPGDRNTEAFF	TGCGCCAGCGGATACCCCGGGGACAGAAACACTGAAGCTTTCTTT
TRBV5-4	.	.	TRBJ2-4	CASSLEWENIQYF	TGTGCCAGCAGCTTGGAATGGGAGAACATTCAGTACTTC
TRBV5-1	few	.	TRBJ2-7	CASSLVAGSIYEQYF	TGCGCCAGCAGCTTGGTGGCAGGGAGCATTTACGAGCAGTACTTC
TRBV5-8	.	TRBD1	TRBJ1-4	CASYTGQGAPRNPGNEKLFF	TGTGCCAGCTATACTGGACAGGGGGCTCCTCGGAATCCGGGCAATGAAAAACTGTTTTTT
TRBV19	.	TRBD1	TRBJ1-5	CASSFLGQGGHSNQPQHF	TGTGCCAGTAGTTTCCTGGGACAGGGGGGACATAGCAATCAGCCCCAGCATTTT
TRBV19	.	TRBD2	TRBJ2-1	CASGLASNEQFF	TGTGCCTCAGGACTAGCTTCCAATGAGCAGTTCTTC
TRBV7-3	.	TRBD1	TRBJ2-1	CASSWGQGASEQFF	TGTGCCAGCAGCTGGGGACAGGGGGCGAGTGAGCAGTTCTTC
TRBV3-1/TRBV3-2	.	TRBD2	TRBJ2-3	CASSLNRGADTQYF	TGTGCCAGCAGCCTTAACCGGGGGGCAGATACGCAGTATTTT
TRBV9	.	.	TRBJ1-1	CASSVGRNTEAFF	TGTGCCAGCAGCGTAGGAAGGAACACTGAAGCTTTCTTT
TRBV12-3/TRBV12-4	.	TRBD1	TRBJ1-3	CASRRQGRNTIYF	TGTGCCAGCAGGCGACAGGGCCGAAACACCATATATTTT
TRBV6-1	.	.	TRBJ2-1	CASSEFRNYNEQFF	TGTGCCAGCAGTGAATTTCGAAACTACAATGAGCAGTTCTTC
TRBV9	.	TRBD2	TRBJ2-5	CASSVAVGSGGAMGETQYF	TGTGCCAGCAGCGTAGCTGTAGGCAGCGGGGGGGCCATGGGAGAGACCCAGTACTTC
TRBV4-1	.	TRBD1	TRBJ2-5	CASSQVTGGRETQYF	TGCGCCAGCAGCCAAGTCACAGGGGGCAGGGAGACCCAGTACTTC
TRBV28	.	TRBD1	TRBJ1-6	CASSSGGRDSPLHF	TGTGCCAGCAGTTCAGGGGGCAGGGATTCACCCCTCCACTTT
TRBV14	.	.	TRBJ1-2	CASSPGRHFGSYGYTF	TGTGCCAGCAGCCCAGGTAGACATTTTGGATCCTATGGCTACACCTTC
TRBV15	.	.	TRBJ1-2	CATSREGRYGYTF	TGTGCCACCAGCAGAGAGGGCCGCTATGGCTACACCTTC
TRBV6-1	.	TRBD1	TRBJ1-5	CASSEGTGGSPQHF	TGTGCCAGCAGTGAGGGGACAGGGGGCTCTCCCCAGCATTTT
TRBV11-2	.	.	TRBJ1-2	CATPGVRGYGYTF	TGTGCCACTCCCGGGGTCCGGGGCTATGGCTACACCTTC
TRBV21-1	.	.	TRBJ2-7	CASSPRPLAGLREQYF	TGTGCCAGCAGCCCAAGACCACTAGCGGGGCTTAGAGAGCAGTACTTC
TRBV4-3	.	.	TRBJ1-2	CASSQDPFQGTYGYTF	TGCGCCAGCAGCCAAGATCCGTTCCAGGGGACCTATGGCTACACCTTC
TRBV27	.	TRBD1	TRBJ1-2	CASRSTGTSNYGYTF	TGTGCCAGCAGATCGACAGGGACCTCAAACTATGGCTACACCTTC
TRBV2	.	TRBD1	TRBJ1-1	CASRKDRGLRNTEAFF	TGTGCCAGCAGGAAAGACAGGGGGCTAAGGAACACTGAAGCTTTCTTT
TRBV5-1	.	TRBD2	TRBJ2-1	CASSLTLADRNEQFF	TGCGCCAGCAGCCTGACCCTAGCGGACCGCAATGAGCAGTTCTTC
TRBV27	.	TRBD1	TRBJ2-7	CASGGQGGDEQYF	TGTGCCAGCGGAGGACAGGGAGGCGACGAGCAGTACTTC